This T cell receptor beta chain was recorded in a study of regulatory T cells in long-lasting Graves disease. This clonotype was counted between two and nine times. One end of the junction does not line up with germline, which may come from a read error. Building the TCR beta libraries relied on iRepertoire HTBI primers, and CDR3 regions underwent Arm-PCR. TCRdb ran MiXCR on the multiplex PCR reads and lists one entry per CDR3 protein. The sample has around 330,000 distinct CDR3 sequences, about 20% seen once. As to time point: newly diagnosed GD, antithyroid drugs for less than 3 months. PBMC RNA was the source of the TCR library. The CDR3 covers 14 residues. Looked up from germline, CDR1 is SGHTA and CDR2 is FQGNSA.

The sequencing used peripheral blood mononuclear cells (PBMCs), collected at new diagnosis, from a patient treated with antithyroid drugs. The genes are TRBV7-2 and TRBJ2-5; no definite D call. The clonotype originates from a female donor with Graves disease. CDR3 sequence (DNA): TGTGCCAGCACCCTTAGTATAGGCTTTGAGACCCGGTACTTC. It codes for CASTLSIGFETRYF.